The rows below give T cell receptor beta chains drawn from one sample of a study of blood T cell repertoires in COVID-19. Clones were read by immunoSEQ multiplex PCR, and TCRdb kept only the in-frame ones, dropping some. The data contain approximately 220,000 clones, almost 90% of them singletons. The sequenced material came from PBMCs or T cells enriched from blood (not recorded which). These receptors all come from a man aged 30-40 years who had been exposed to COVID-19. Each CDR3 is given with its conserved first and last residue. D genes are given only for firm matches. Expanded clones are given a class, and other clones once, few, many or no size at all.

j_call: TRBJ1-2; v_call: TRBV3-1/TRBV3-2; clone_size: few; d_call: .; cdr3_aa: CASSPPEMGGRSGYTF; cdr3_nt: TGTGCCAGCAGCCCACCCGAAATGGGGGGGCGCTCTGGCTACACCTTC
j_call: TRBJ1-3; v_call: TRBV6-1; clone_size: .; d_call: .; cdr3_aa: CASRADSGNTIYF; cdr3_nt: TGTGCCAGCAGGGCGGACTCTGGAAACACCATATATTTT
j_call: TRBJ1-2; v_call: TRBV5-1; clone_size: .; d_call: .; cdr3_aa: CASSLASSANYGYTF; cdr3_nt: TGCGCCAGCAGCTTGGCTTCAAGCGCCAACTATGGCTACACCTTC
j_call: TRBJ2-3; v_call: TRBV12-5; clone_size: once; d_call: .; cdr3_aa: CASGLGSTVSSTDTQYF; cdr3_nt: TGTGCTAGTGGTTTGGGATCGACAGTTTCGAGCACAGATACGCAGTATTTT
j_call: TRBJ2-7; v_call: TRBV7-2; clone_size: .; d_call: TRBD2; cdr3_aa: CASSLVWTSGGLSYEQYF; cdr3_nt: TGTGCCAGCAGCTTAGTTTGGACTAGCGGGGGCTTATCCTACGAGCAGTACTTC
j_call: TRBJ2-2; v_call: TRBV4-3; clone_size: .; d_call: TRBD2; cdr3_aa: CASSQEAGDTGELFF; cdr3_nt: TGCGCCAGCAGCCAAGAGGCGGGGGACACCGGGGAGCTGTTTTTT
j_call: TRBJ2-7; v_call: TRBV18; clone_size: .; d_call: TRBD1; cdr3_aa: CASSPSGTGGYEQYF; cdr3_nt: TGTGCCAGCTCACCGTCCGGGACAGGGGGATACGAGCAGTACTTC
j_call: TRBJ2-7; v_call: TRBV5-1; clone_size: .; d_call: TRBD1; cdr3_aa: CASSLFGTGTPGPPYEQYF; cdr3_nt: TGCGCCAGCAGCTTGTTCGGGACAGGGACCCCTGGACCCCCATACGAGCAGTACTTC
j_call: TRBJ1-2; v_call: TRBV6-5; clone_size: few; d_call: TRBD1; cdr3_aa: CASGTGGRGYTF; cdr3_nt: TGTGCCAGCGGGACAGGGGGAAGGGGCTACACCTTC
j_call: TRBJ2-1; v_call: TRBV4-2; clone_size: .; d_call: TRBD2; cdr3_aa: CASSQDYLAGGQGGNNEQFF; cdr3_nt: TGTGCCAGCAGCCAAGATTATCTAGCGGGGGGGCAAGGAGGGAACAATGAGCAGTTCTTC
j_call: TRBJ2-5; v_call: TRBV30; clone_size: .; d_call: .; cdr3_aa: CAWLAQEQETQYF; cdr3_nt: TGTGCCTGGCTGGCTCAGGAACAAGAGACCCAGTACTTC
j_call: TRBJ1-2; v_call: TRBV4-1; clone_size: .; d_call: .; cdr3_aa: CASSQDPTSRVDGYTF; cdr3_nt: TGCGCCAGCAGCCAAGACCCCACCTCCAGGGTGGACGGCTACACCTTC
j_call: TRBJ1-5; v_call: TRBV7-9; clone_size: .; d_call: .; cdr3_aa: CASSFLNQPQHF; cdr3_nt: TGTGCCAGCAGCTTTTTAAATCAGCCCCAGCATTTT
j_call: TRBJ2-7; v_call: TRBV5-4; clone_size: .; d_call: .; cdr3_aa: CASSLQGNYEQYF; cdr3_nt: TGTGCCAGCAGCTTGCAGGGTAACTACGAGCAGTACTTC
j_call: TRBJ1-2; v_call: TRBV7-9; clone_size: .; d_call: .; cdr3_aa: CASSRAGVEANYGYTF; cdr3_nt: TGTGCCAGCAGTCGCGCCGGGGTGGAGGCTAACTATGGCTACACCTTC
j_call: TRBJ1-2; v_call: TRBV7-9; clone_size: .; d_call: TRBD1; cdr3_aa: CASSFNRDRGYGYTF; cdr3_nt: TGTGCCAGCAGCTTTAATAGGGACAGGGGGTATGGCTACACCTTC
j_call: TRBJ2-2; v_call: TRBV4-2; clone_size: .; d_call: .; cdr3_aa: CASSHPLADTGELFF; cdr3_nt: TGTGCCAGCAGCCATCCTTTGGCAGACACCGGGGAGCTGTTTTTT
j_call: TRBJ1-2; v_call: TRBV4-2; clone_size: .; d_call: .; cdr3_aa: CASSQDERASYGYTF; cdr3_nt: TGTGCCAGCAGCCAAGATGAGAGGGCCTCTTATGGCTACACCTTC
j_call: TRBJ1-2; v_call: TRBV9; clone_size: .; d_call: .; cdr3_aa: CASSVHEIGYTF; cdr3_nt: TGTGCCAGCAGCGTTCACGAGATCGGCTACACCTTC
j_call: TRBJ1-1; v_call: TRBV6-5; clone_size: .; d_call: .; cdr3_aa: CASSYSSRLNTEAFF; cdr3_nt: TGTGCCAGCAGTTACTCCTCCAGACTAAACACTGAAGCTTTCTTT
j_call: TRBJ1-1; v_call: TRBV29-1; clone_size: .; d_call: .; cdr3_aa: CSVRDNTEAFF; cdr3_nt: TGCAGCGTCCGGGATAACACTGAAGCTTTCTTT
j_call: TRBJ1-1; v_call: TRBV18; clone_size: once; d_call: .; cdr3_aa: CASSTMMIGQNKGDTEAFF; cdr3_nt: TGTGCCAGCTCAACTATGATGATAGGACAGAATAAAGGGGACACTGAAGCTTTCTTT
j_call: TRBJ1-5; v_call: TRBV19; clone_size: .; d_call: .; cdr3_aa: CASSTAGVNQPQHF; cdr3_nt: TGTGCCAGTAGTACTGCAGGGGTCAATCAGCCCCAGCATTTT
j_call: TRBJ2-7; v_call: TRBV7-6; clone_size: .; d_call: .; cdr3_aa: CASSLEGGGQGEQYF; cdr3_nt: TGTGCCAGCAGCTTAGAGGGGGGGGGCCAGGGAGAGCAGTACTTC
j_call: TRBJ2-5; v_call: TRBV5-4; clone_size: .; d_call: .; cdr3_aa: CASSYRLKETQYF; cdr3_nt: TGTGCCAGCAGCTATCGACTGAAAGAGACCCAGTACTTC
j_call: TRBJ1-3; v_call: TRBV24-1; clone_size: few; d_call: .; cdr3_aa: CATSDFRQAFSGNTIYF; cdr3_nt: TGTGCCACCAGTGATTTCAGGCAGGCCTTCTCTGGAAACACCATATATTTT
j_call: TRBJ1-2; v_call: TRBV4-2; clone_size: .; d_call: TRBD1; cdr3_aa: CASSQDLDRSRVGYTF; cdr3_nt: TGTGCCAGCAGCCAAGATCTGGACAGGTCCCGGGTTGGCTACACCTTC
j_call: TRBJ2-5; v_call: TRBV7-2; clone_size: .; d_call: .; cdr3_aa: CASSLSRETQYF; cdr3_nt: TGTGCCAGCAGCTTATCGAGGGAGACCCAGTACTTC
j_call: TRBJ1-2; v_call: TRBV27; clone_size: .; d_call: TRBD1; cdr3_aa: CATRRTGSYGYTF; cdr3_nt: TGTGCCACCAGACGGACAGGGAGCTATGGCTACACCTTC
j_call: TRBJ1-2; v_call: TRBV15; clone_size: .; d_call: .; cdr3_aa: CATSRDRADYYGYTF; cdr3_nt: TGTGCCACCAGCAGAGATAGGGCGGACTACTATGGCTACACCTTC
j_call: TRBJ2-1; v_call: TRBV27; clone_size: .; d_call: .; cdr3_aa: CASSPRAREQFF; cdr3_nt: TGTGCCAGCAGTCCAAGAGCCCGGGAGCAGTTCTTC
j_call: TRBJ2-2; v_call: TRBV9; clone_size: once; d_call: .; cdr3_aa: CASSAGTFNTGELFF; cdr3_nt: TGTGCCAGCAGCGCCGGGACATTTAACACCGGGGAGCTGTTTTTT
j_call: TRBJ1-2; v_call: TRBV3-1/TRBV3-2; clone_size: .; d_call: .; cdr3_aa: CASSQDLTTEGYTF; cdr3_nt: TGTGCCAGCAGCCAAGACCTGACAACCGAGGGCTACACCTTC
j_call: TRBJ2-2; v_call: TRBV9; clone_size: .; d_call: .; cdr3_aa: CASSVAAGNTGELFF; cdr3_nt: TGTGCCAGCAGCGTAGCAGCGGGGAACACCGGGGAGCTGTTTTTT
j_call: TRBJ1-1; v_call: TRBV18; clone_size: .; d_call: TRBD1; cdr3_aa: CASSTDRTMNTEAFF; cdr3_nt: TGTGCCAGCTCAACGGACAGGACTATGAACACTGAAGCTTTCTTT
j_call: TRBJ1-1; v_call: TRBV29-1; clone_size: .; d_call: .; cdr3_aa: CSVERPGVGMNTEAFF; cdr3_nt: TGCAGCGTTGAGAGGCCAGGGGTAGGGATGAACACTGAAGCTTTCTTT
j_call: TRBJ2-3; v_call: TRBV5-1; clone_size: .; d_call: TRBD2; cdr3_aa: CASSWTSGDSDTQYF; cdr3_nt: TGCGCCAGCAGCTGGACTAGCGGGGACTCAGATACGCAGTATTTT